Below, one T cell receptor beta chain is given with its context. Germline V gene data show CDR1 as MGHRA and CDR2 as YSYEKL. The CDR3 loop spans 16 amino acids. Losses at the gene ends were 0 bases for V and 2 bases for J; bases not matched to a gene: 0. Here immunoSEQ multiplex PCR was the method, and the copy in TCRdb shows in-frame clones only, minus some. The repertoire includes some 300,000 clones, 75% to 90% of them detected once, and roughly 2.1% sits in the top ten. This entry comes from a study of blood T cell repertoires in COVID-19. Study at large: Whether acute or convalescent, the COVID-19 samples came from the United States, Italy and Spain. PBMCs, B-cell-depleted T cells, or T cells provided the cDNA or gDNA that made up the material.

The sequencing input was peripheral blood. This sequence originates from a man aged 18 to 35 with active or convalescent COVID-19. The chain links TRBV4-1 to TRBJ2-6; 8 bases align to TRBD1. The DNA for the CDR3 is TGCGCCAGCAGCCAAGAGGACAGGGCTGGGGCCAACGTCCTGACTTTC. As protein: CASSQEDRAGANVLTF.